The rows below give T cell receptor beta chains drawn from one sample of a study of shared clonotypes between healthy human individuals. Produced via immunoSEQ multiplex PCR; TCRdb's table is partial and in-frame only. The sample has about 730,000 clones, roughly 72% seen once. Sequencing was carried out using memory CD4+ T cells sorted from blood. The source of these receptors is a woman in her 30s in good health. Each CDR3 is given with its conserved first and last residue. A D gene is named only where the DNA matches it firmly. For some rows the clone size is stated as once, few or many, or as a class when expanded; others skip it.

d_call: NA; clone_size: NA; v_call: TRBV20-1; j_call: TRBJ1-4; cdr3_aa: CSARVSEKLFF; cdr3_nt: TGCAGTGCTAGAGTGAGTGAAAAACTGTTTTTT
d_call: TRBD2; clone_size: NA; v_call: TRBV28; j_call: TRBJ2-7; cdr3_aa: CASSGGGAGDNEQYF; cdr3_nt: TGTGCCAGCAGTGGGGGGGGAGCGGGAGACAACGAGCAGTACTTC
d_call: TRBD1; clone_size: NA; v_call: TRBV16; j_call: TRBJ1-5; cdr3_aa: CASTQDRVQPQHF; cdr3_nt: TGTGCCAGCACCCAGGACAGGGTCCAGCCCCAGCATTTT
d_call: TRBD2; clone_size: many; v_call: TRBV15; j_call: TRBJ2-1; cdr3_aa: CATSSSTSGRGQFF; cdr3_nt: TGTGCCACCAGCAGCTCCACTAGCGGAAGGGGGCAGTTCTTC
d_call: NA; clone_size: NA; v_call: TRBV15; j_call: TRBJ2-7; cdr3_aa: CATSRDPGSYEQYF; cdr3_nt: TGTGCCACCAGCAGAGATCCGGGATCCTACGAGCAGTACTTC
d_call: NA; clone_size: NA; v_call: TRBV27; j_call: TRBJ1-3; cdr3_aa: CASRPRGSSGNTIYF; cdr3_nt: TGTGCCAGCCGACCTAGGGGTAGCTCTGGAAACACCATATATTTT
d_call: TRBD1; clone_size: NA; v_call: TRBV27; j_call: TRBJ2-1; cdr3_aa: CASSERQGASEQFF; cdr3_nt: TGTGCCAGCAGTGAGAGACAGGGGGCTAGTGAGCAGTTCTTC
d_call: NA; clone_size: many; v_call: TRBV6-5; j_call: TRBJ1-3; cdr3_aa: CASSYSNLAGNTIYF; cdr3_nt: TGTGCCAGCAGTTACTCGAACCTAGCTGGAAACACCATATATTTT
d_call: TRBD2; clone_size: NA; v_call: TRBV6-5; j_call: TRBJ2-3; cdr3_aa: CASSGRADTQYF; cdr3_nt: TGTGCCAGCAGTGGGAGGGCAGATACGCAGTATTTT
d_call: NA; clone_size: NA; v_call: TRBV10-3; j_call: TRBJ2-1; cdr3_aa: CATGISSYNEQFF; cdr3_nt: TGTGCCACCGGGATAAGCTCCTACAATGAGCAGTTCTTC
d_call: NA; clone_size: NA; v_call: TRBV6-4; j_call: TRBJ2-3; cdr3_aa: CASSYQPGDTQYF; cdr3_nt: TGTGCCAGCAGTTACCAACCGGGAGATACGCAGTATTTT
d_call: TRBD2; clone_size: NA; v_call: TRBV15; j_call: TRBJ2-1; cdr3_aa: CATSRGLGALYNEQFF; cdr3_nt: TGTGCCACCAGCAGGGGACTAGGCGCCCTATACAATGAGCAGTTCTTC
d_call: TRBD1; clone_size: NA; v_call: TRBV6-1; j_call: TRBJ1-2; cdr3_aa: CASSGTGYNGYTF; cdr3_nt: TGTGCCAGCAGTGGGACAGGGTACAATGGCTACACCTTC
d_call: NA; clone_size: NA; v_call: TRBV19; j_call: TRBJ2-3; cdr3_aa: CASMMAGADTQYF; cdr3_nt: TGTGCCAGTATGATGGCTGGCGCAGATACGCAGTATTTT
d_call: NA; clone_size: NA; v_call: TRBV7-9; j_call: TRBJ1-5; cdr3_aa: CASSLAGAENQPQHF; cdr3_nt: TGTGCCAGCAGTCTAGCAGGGGCGGAGAATCAGCCCCAGCATTTT
d_call: TRBD1; clone_size: once; v_call: TRBV29-1; j_call: TRBJ2-1; cdr3_aa: CSVATGGRGSSYNEQFF; cdr3_nt: TGCAGCGTTGCCACAGGGGGACGGGGTAGCTCCTACAATGAGCAGTTCTTC
d_call: TRBD1; clone_size: few; v_call: TRBV19; j_call: TRBJ2-1; cdr3_aa: CASSRTGGRDEQFF; cdr3_nt: TGTGCCAGTAGCCGGACAGGGGGCCGGGATGAGCAGTTCTTC
d_call: TRBD2; clone_size: once; v_call: TRBV5-1; j_call: TRBJ2-4; cdr3_aa: CASSPLAGGLYGNIQYF; cdr3_nt: TGCGCCAGCAGCCCCCTAGCGGGAGGATTATACGGAAACATTCAGTACTTC
d_call: TRBD1; clone_size: NA; v_call: TRBV28; j_call: TRBJ2-5; cdr3_aa: CATTHLDRPSAAQYF; cdr3_nt: TGTGCCACCACTCATTTGGACAGGCCCTCCGCGGCCCAGTACTTC
d_call: NA; clone_size: NA; v_call: TRBV7-2; j_call: TRBJ2-5; cdr3_aa: CASSFPPQETQYF; cdr3_nt: TGTGCCAGCAGCTTCCCCCCACAAGAGACCCAGTACTTC
d_call: NA; clone_size: once; v_call: TRBV28; j_call: TRBJ1-2; cdr3_aa: CASRGNNYGYTF; cdr3_nt: TGTGCCAGCAGGGGGAATAACTATGGCTACACCTTC
d_call: NA; clone_size: many; v_call: TRBV5-5; j_call: TRBJ1-4; cdr3_aa: CASSFSENEKLFF; cdr3_nt: TGTGCCAGCAGCTTTTCCGAAAATGAAAAACTGTTTTTT
d_call: NA; clone_size: NA; v_call: TRBV7-9; j_call: TRBJ2-5; cdr3_aa: CASSGGGETQYF; cdr3_nt: TGTGCCAGCAGCGGAGGGGGAGAGACCCAGTACTTC
d_call: NA; clone_size: few; v_call: TRBV5-1; j_call: TRBJ2-6; cdr3_aa: CASSPSPGDSSGANVLTF; cdr3_nt: TGCGCCAGCAGTCCTTCTCCGGGAGATTCCTCTGGGGCCAACGTCCTGACTTTC
d_call: NA; clone_size: NA; v_call: TRBV15; j_call: TRBJ1-5; cdr3_aa: CATSRSGYQPQHF; cdr3_nt: TGTGCCACCAGCAGATCAGGGTATCAGCCCCAGCATTTT
d_call: TRBD2; clone_size: NA; v_call: TRBV10-2; j_call: TRBJ2-5; cdr3_aa: CASSDPAGGGETQYF; cdr3_nt: TGCGCCAGCAGTGATCCGGCGGGAGGCGGGGAGACCCAGTACTTC
d_call: TRBD1; clone_size: NA; v_call: TRBV28; j_call: TRBJ1-2; cdr3_aa: CASSSGQGASGYTF; cdr3_nt: TGTGCCAGCAGTTCCGGGCAGGGGGCCTCAGGCTACACCTTC
d_call: NA; clone_size: NA; v_call: TRBV7-2; j_call: TRBJ2-7; cdr3_aa: CASSTHRDSGRSYEQYF; cdr3_nt: TGTGCCAGCAGCACCCACCGGGACTCAGGACGCTCCTACGAGCAGTACTTC
d_call: NA; clone_size: NA; v_call: TRBV6-1; j_call: TRBJ1-2; cdr3_aa: CASSIRTGDYGYTF; cdr3_nt: TGTGCCAGCAGTATTCGGACCGGGGACTATGGCTACACCTTC
d_call: NA; clone_size: once; v_call: TRBV28; j_call: TRBJ1-2; cdr3_aa: CASSSPVVQKGANYGYTF; cdr3_nt: TGTGCCAGCAGTTCTCCCGTCGTACAGAAAGGGGCTAACTATGGCTACACCTTC
d_call: NA; clone_size: once; v_call: TRBV7-9; j_call: TRBJ2-7; cdr3_aa: CASSSYATYEQYF; cdr3_nt: TGTGCCAGCAGCTCTTATGCCACCTACGAGCAGTACTTC
d_call: NA; clone_size: NA; v_call: TRBV27; j_call: TRBJ2-7; cdr3_aa: CASSSRAYPSYEQYF; cdr3_nt: TGTGCCAGCAGTTCCCGGGCGTACCCCTCCTACGAGCAGTACTTC
d_call: TRBD1; clone_size: NA; v_call: TRBV29-1; j_call: TRBJ1-2; cdr3_aa: CSVGTEQYGYTF; cdr3_nt: TGCAGCGTGGGGACAGAGCAATATGGCTACACCTTC